This T cell receptor beta chain is drawn from a study of shared clonotypes between healthy human individuals. Naive CD4+ cells were CD45RA-selected; the remaining cells were memory. Repertoires were generated with immunoSEQ multiplex PCR, while TCRdb's copy carries only in-frame clones and drops some. The sample lists roughly 1,500,000 clones, approximately 98.5% occurring once. About this clone itself: Its antigen is unidentified.

Study conclusions and caveats: Incomplete sequencing of sorted subsets was indicated by rarefaction despite large depth.

With 4 bases removed from V and 2 bases from J, the gap between germline ends came to 17 bases. Germline V CDR1 and CDR2: MNHNS, SASEGT. This CDR3 is 16 amino acids long. The origin of this receptor is a man younger than 45 in good health. The specimen sequenced was naive CD4+ T cells sorted from blood. The subset is: CD45RA+ positively selected. The rearrangement uses TRBV6-1 and TRBJ1-1; perhaps TRBD1 as D (6 bases). CDR3 protein: CASSVTTGKGNTEAFF. The CDR3 DNA reads as TGTGCCAGCAGTGTTACCACAGGGAAAGGAAACACTGAAGCTTTCTTT.